This TCR beta chain was recorded in a study of blood T cells in healthy people across ages. Across the whole study: Template switching caught about one barcoded beta molecule for each two T cells. Overall study results and limits: The long-lived group displayed more naive CD4+ cells, plus higher diversity, than the aged donors did.

The V and J ends lost 5 bases and 4 bases, in that order; junction bases with no gene match: 23. Germline lookup yields CDR1 MNHEY and CDR2 SVGEGT. CDR3 length equals 20 residues. It was with a sample-barcoded 5' primer and a J-beta primer mix that a second PCR of roughly 7 to 12 cycles was run. TCRdb redid the calling of the 5' RACE reads with MiXCR, one entry per CDR3 protein. The sample contains 550,000 to 600,000 distinct CDR3 sequences, less than 60% of which appear only once. In its sample, this clonotype was seen once. Its antigen is not known. The material sequenced was blood. The J gene is TRBJ2-1, the V gene TRBV6-2 or TRBV6-3; 7 bases align to TRBD1. The clonotype originates from a man of 80 years or more in good health. The CDR3 sequence is CASSPGARDSPNPRYNEQFF. As DNA, the CDR3 is TGTGCCAGCAGTCCAGGGGCCCGGGACAGTCCAAACCCAAGGTACAATGAGCAGTTCTTC.